Listed below are T cell receptor beta chains from one sample, sequenced in a study of blood T cell repertoires in COVID-19. The method was immunoSEQ multiplex PCR; TCRdb's version includes in-frame clones alone and lacks a portion of them. The sample gives about 160,000 clones, 93% of which show up once; roughly 2% is in the top ten. The sample comprised peripheral blood. The source is a woman aged 60-75 years with COVID-19, enrolled during active disease. Each CDR3 is given with its conserved first and last residue. The D gene is left open where the match is weak. Rows give clone size only sometimes, using once, few, many, or a class for an expanded clone.

J gene: TRBJ1-5
V gene: TRBV18
clone size: -
D gene: -
CDR3 protein: CASSLGRGFRQPQHF
CDR3 DNA: TGTGCCAGCTCATTAGGCAGGGGATTTCGTCAGCCCCAGCATTTT

J gene: TRBJ1-2
V gene: TRBV7-9
clone size: -
D gene: -
CDR3 protein: CASSLAAGPNYGYTF
CDR3 DNA: TGTGCCAGCAGCTTAGCGGCAGGTCCTAACTATGGCTACACCTTC

J gene: TRBJ2-2
V gene: TRBV12-5
clone size: -
D gene: TRBD1
CDR3 protein: CASGLGGQGTGELFF
CDR3 DNA: TGTGCTAGTGGTTTGGGGGGACAGGGCACCGGGGAGCTGTTTTTT

J gene: TRBJ2-7
V gene: TRBV5-1
clone size: -
D gene: TRBD1
CDR3 protein: CASSWGDRGPEEQYF
CDR3 DNA: TGCGCCAGCAGCTGGGGGGACAGGGGGCCAGAGGAGCAGTACTTC

J gene: TRBJ2-3
V gene: TRBV9
clone size: -
D gene: -
CDR3 protein: CASSVGAVDTQYF
CDR3 DNA: TGTGCCAGCAGCGTAGGGGCAGTAGATACGCAGTATTTT

J gene: TRBJ1-2
V gene: TRBV15
clone size: -
D gene: -
CDR3 protein: CATSRVPTVGGNYGYTF
CDR3 DNA: TGTGCCACCAGCAGAGTCCCGACGGTCGGGGGGAACTATGGCTACACCTTC

J gene: TRBJ1-5
V gene: TRBV10-2
clone size: -
D gene: -
CDR3 protein: CASSEVHSNQPQHF
CDR3 DNA: TGCGCCAGCAGTGAGGTTCATAGCAATCAGCCCCAGCATTTT

J gene: TRBJ2-7
V gene: TRBV5-5
clone size: -
D gene: TRBD1
CDR3 protein: CASSLGQGAYEQYF
CDR3 DNA: TGTGCCAGCAGCTTGGGGCAGGGGGCGTACGAGCAGTACTTC

J gene: TRBJ1-1
V gene: TRBV18
clone size: -
D gene: -
CDR3 protein: CASSLQGIEAFF
CDR3 DNA: TGTGCCAGCTCACTGCAGGGGATTGAAGCTTTCTTT

J gene: TRBJ2-7
V gene: TRBV4-2
clone size: -
D gene: TRBD1
CDR3 protein: CASSLGDRGAYEQYF
CDR3 DNA: TGTGCCAGCAGCTTGGGGGACAGGGGGGCCTACGAGCAGTACTTC

J gene: TRBJ1-1
V gene: TRBV19
clone size: -
D gene: -
CDR3 protein: CASRYGFQAPAEAFF
CDR3 DNA: TGTGCCAGTAGGTATGGATTCCAGGCTCCAGCTGAAGCTTTCTTT

J gene: TRBJ2-1
V gene: TRBV7-8
clone size: -
D gene: TRBD1
CDR3 protein: CASSLAWTGPYNEQFF
CDR3 DNA: TGTGCCAGCAGCTTAGCTTGGACAGGGCCCTACAATGAGCAGTTCTTC

J gene: TRBJ2-3
V gene: TRBV5-1
clone size: -
D gene: -
CDR3 protein: CASSLEDTLDTQYF
CDR3 DNA: TGCGCCAGCAGCTTGGAGGACACCTTGGATACGCAGTATTTT

J gene: TRBJ1-1
V gene: TRBV4-3
clone size: -
D gene: TRBD1
CDR3 protein: CASSQRLQGDTEAFF
CDR3 DNA: TGCGCCAGCAGCCAGCGATTACAGGGGGACACTGAAGCTTTCTTT

J gene: TRBJ2-2
V gene: TRBV27
clone size: -
D gene: TRBD1
CDR3 protein: CASSRPTGTGGTGELFF
CDR3 DNA: TGTGCCAGCAGTCGACCTACCGGGACAGGGGGCACCGGGGAGCTGTTTTTT

J gene: TRBJ1-6
V gene: TRBV6-6
clone size: -
D gene: -
CDR3 protein: CASSPEAVTDSPLHF
CDR3 DNA: TGTGCCAGCAGTCCGGAGGCCGTAACCGATTCACCCCTCCACTTT

J gene: TRBJ1-2
V gene: TRBV19
clone size: -
D gene: -
CDR3 protein: CASSILWTENYGYTF
CDR3 DNA: TGTGCCAGTAGTATACTTTGGACAGAGAACTATGGCTACACCTTC

J gene: TRBJ2-2
V gene: TRBV27
clone size: -
D gene: -
CDR3 protein: CASSPQWYEGTGELFF
CDR3 DNA: TGTGCCAGCAGTCCCCAGTGGTACGAGGGCACCGGGGAGCTGTTTTTT

J gene: TRBJ2-7
V gene: TRBV29-1
clone size: -
D gene: -
CDR3 protein: CSVEVQGGEQYF
CDR3 DNA: TGCAGCGTTGAAGTTCAGGGGGGAGAGCAGTACTTC

J gene: TRBJ2-3
V gene: TRBV5-1
clone size: -
D gene: -
CDR3 protein: CASRRQPTDTQYF
CDR3 DNA: TGCGCCAGCAGGAGGCAGCCCACAGATACGCAGTATTTT

J gene: TRBJ2-2
V gene: TRBV13
clone size: -
D gene: -
CDR3 protein: CASSSTSPGELFF
CDR3 DNA: TGTGCCAGCAGCTCCACTAGCCCCGGGGAGCTGTTTTTT

J gene: TRBJ2-3
V gene: TRBV11-3
clone size: -
D gene: -
CDR3 protein: CASSPGVWGDTDTQYF
CDR3 DNA: TGTGCCAGCAGCCCGGGAGTGTGGGGGGATACAGATACGCAGTATTTT

J gene: TRBJ1-4
V gene: TRBV6-5
clone size: -
D gene: -
CDR3 protein: CASRNPGNEKLFF
CDR3 DNA: TGTGCCAGCAGAAACCCAGGGAATGAAAAACTGTTTTTT

J gene: TRBJ1-5
V gene: TRBV19
clone size: -
D gene: -
CDR3 protein: CASRGAPTPQPQHF
CDR3 DNA: TGTGCCAGCAGGGGAGCCCCGACCCCACAGCCCCAGCATTTT

J gene: TRBJ1-2
V gene: TRBV5-6
clone size: -
D gene: TRBD1
CDR3 protein: CASSLAGPGTGSGYTF
CDR3 DNA: TGTGCCAGCAGCTTGGCCGGTCCCGGGACAGGGAGCGGCTACACCTTC

J gene: TRBJ2-7
V gene: TRBV29-1
clone size: once
D gene: -
CDR3 protein: CSAPERAPADHYYEQYF
CDR3 DNA: TGCAGCGCCCCCGAGCGGGCACCCGCGGATCATTACTACGAGCAGTACTTC

J gene: TRBJ1-4
V gene: TRBV4-2
clone size: -
D gene: -
CDR3 protein: CASSQARTPGDEKLFF
CDR3 DNA: TGTGCCAGCAGCCAGGCGAGGACTCCTGGGGATGAAAAACTGTTTTTT

J gene: TRBJ1-2
V gene: TRBV9
clone size: -
D gene: -
CDR3 protein: CASSVGATDYGYTF
CDR3 DNA: TGTGCCAGCAGCGTAGGAGCTACAGACTATGGCTACACCTTC

J gene: TRBJ2-1
V gene: TRBV9
clone size: -
D gene: -
CDR3 protein: CASSREQGGDEQFF
CDR3 DNA: TGTGCCAGCAGCCGGGAGCAGGGTGGCGATGAGCAGTTCTTC

J gene: TRBJ1-4
V gene: TRBV9
clone size: -
D gene: -
CDR3 protein: CASSVSGRYGEKLFF
CDR3 DNA: TGTGCCAGCAGCGTATCGGGTCGATATGGTGAAAAACTGTTTTTT

J gene: TRBJ2-7
V gene: TRBV28
clone size: few
D gene: -
CDR3 protein: CASSLVQGPGEQYF
CDR3 DNA: TGTGCCAGCAGTTTGGTCCAGGGTCCGGGCGAGCAGTACTTC

J gene: TRBJ1-1
V gene: TRBV11-2
clone size: -
D gene: -
CDR3 protein: CASSLQTNWITEAFF
CDR3 DNA: TGTGCCAGCAGCCTCCAGACAAATTGGATCACTGAAGCTTTCTTT

J gene: TRBJ2-1
V gene: TRBV7-3
clone size: -
D gene: TRBD2
CDR3 protein: CASSLGTSGGAWDNEQFF
CDR3 DNA: TGTGCCAGCAGCTTAGGGACTAGCGGGGGGGCCTGGGACAATGAGCAGTTCTTC

J gene: TRBJ1-2
V gene: TRBV19
clone size: once
D gene: TRBD1
CDR3 protein: CASSTDRGIGYTF
CDR3 DNA: TGTGCCAGTAGTACGGACAGGGGGATTGGCTACACCTTC

J gene: TRBJ2-5
V gene: TRBV7-3
clone size: -
D gene: -
CDR3 protein: CASSLSPGGQETQYF
CDR3 DNA: TGTGCCAGCAGCCTCTCCCCTGGAGGGCAAGAGACCCAGTACTTC

J gene: TRBJ1-2
V gene: TRBV7-8
clone size: -
D gene: -
CDR3 protein: CASSSGRGRRGYGYTF
CDR3 DNA: TGTGCCAGCAGCTCCGGAAGGGGTAGGAGGGGCTATGGCTACACCTTC

J gene: TRBJ1-2
V gene: TRBV4-1
clone size: -
D gene: -
CDR3 protein: CASSQAGSHYGYTF
CDR3 DNA: TGCGCCAGCAGCCAAGCCGGGTCCCACTATGGCTACACCTTC

J gene: TRBJ1-3
V gene: TRBV10-3
clone size: -
D gene: -
CDR3 protein: CAITAAHSGNTIYF
CDR3 DNA: TGTGCCATCACGGCAGCGCATTCTGGAAACACCATATATTTT

J gene: TRBJ1-2
V gene: TRBV9
clone size: -
D gene: TRBD1
CDR3 protein: CASSPTQGGVSNYGYTF
CDR3 DNA: TGTGCCAGCAGCCCCACACAGGGGGGAGTGTCGAACTATGGCTACACCTTC

J gene: TRBJ1-4
V gene: TRBV5-5
clone size: -
D gene: TRBD1
CDR3 protein: CASSLGGTGGEKLFF
CDR3 DNA: TGTGCCAGCAGCTTGGGCGGGACAGGTGGTGAAAAACTGTTTTTT

J gene: TRBJ1-5
V gene: TRBV2
clone size: -
D gene: TRBD1
CDR3 protein: CASSATGTLNQPQHF
CDR3 DNA: TGTGCCAGCAGTGCGACAGGGACTCTCAATCAGCCCCAGCATTTT

J gene: TRBJ1-4
V gene: TRBV29-1
clone size: -
D gene: TRBD1
CDR3 protein: CSVMKGGVATNEKLFF
CDR3 DNA: TGCAGCGTTATGAAAGGGGGCGTTGCAACTAATGAAAAACTGTTTTTT

J gene: TRBJ1-4
V gene: TRBV9
clone size: -
D gene: -
CDR3 protein: CASSAISNEKLFF
CDR3 DNA: TGTGCCAGCAGCGCCATTTCCAATGAAAAACTGTTTTTT

J gene: TRBJ1-1
V gene: TRBV5-5
clone size: -
D gene: -
CDR3 protein: CASSLGGRLTEAFF
CDR3 DNA: TGTGCCAGCAGCTTGGGCGGCCGATTGACTGAAGCTTTCTTT

J gene: TRBJ2-1
V gene: TRBV5-4
clone size: -
D gene: -
CDR3 protein: CASSSPDRLNEQFF
CDR3 DNA: TGTGCCAGCAGCTCCCCAGACAGGCTGAATGAGCAGTTCTTC

J gene: TRBJ1-5
V gene: TRBV27
clone size: -
D gene: -
CDR3 protein: CASSLGGGWHQPQHF
CDR3 DNA: TGTGCCAGCAGTTTGGGTGGGGGGTGGCATCAGCCCCAGCATTTT

J gene: TRBJ1-5
V gene: TRBV3-1/TRBV3-2
clone size: -
D gene: TRBD1
CDR3 protein: CASSSRQGPGNNQPQHF
CDR3 DNA: TGTGCCAGCAGCTCCCGACAGGGGCCCGGTAACAATCAGCCCCAGCATTTT

J gene: TRBJ2-3
V gene: TRBV12-3/TRBV12-4
clone size: -
D gene: -
CDR3 protein: CASSYFDTQYF
CDR3 DNA: TGTGCCAGCAGCTACTTCGATACGCAGTATTTT

J gene: TRBJ2-2
V gene: TRBV12-3/TRBV12-4
clone size: -
D gene: -
CDR3 protein: CASSLGQTGELFF
CDR3 DNA: TGTGCCAGCAGTTTAGGACAAACCGGGGAGCTGTTTTTT